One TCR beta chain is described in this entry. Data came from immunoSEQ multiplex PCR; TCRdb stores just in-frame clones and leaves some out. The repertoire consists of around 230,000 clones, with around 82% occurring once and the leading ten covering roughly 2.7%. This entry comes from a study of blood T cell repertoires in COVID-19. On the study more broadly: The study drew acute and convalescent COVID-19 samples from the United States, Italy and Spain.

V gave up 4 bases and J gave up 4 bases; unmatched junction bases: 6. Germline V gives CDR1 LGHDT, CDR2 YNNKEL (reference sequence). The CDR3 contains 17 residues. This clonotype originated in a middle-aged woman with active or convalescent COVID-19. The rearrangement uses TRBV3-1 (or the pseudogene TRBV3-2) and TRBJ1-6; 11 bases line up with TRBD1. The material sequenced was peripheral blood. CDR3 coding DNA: TGTGCCAGCAGCCCCCGGGACAGGGGGATTTATAATTCACCCCTCCACTTT. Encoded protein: CASSPRDRGIYNSPLHF.